This T cell receptor beta chain was recorded in a study of cytomegalovirus exposure and HLA in healthy donors. PCR primers comprised 60 Vbeta and 13 Jbeta primers. Clones were read by immunoSEQ multiplex PCR, and TCRdb kept only the in-frame ones, dropping some. The table records more than 95,000 clones, 65% to 80% of them present only once. The germline CDR1 and CDR2 sequences are SNHLY and FYNNEI. The CDR3 runs 15 residues. With 4 bases clipped from V and 1 base from J, the junction kept 1 base outside the gene matches. The TCR sequence derives from a man under 40 in good health and CMV-seronegative. The V gene is TRBV2, the J gene TRBJ2-3; 11 bases agree with TRBD2. The sequencing input was PBMCs. The CDR3 region has the DNA TGTGCCAGCAGTGGGACTAGCGGGCGCACAGATACGCAGTATTTT. This encodes CASSGTSGRTDTQYF.